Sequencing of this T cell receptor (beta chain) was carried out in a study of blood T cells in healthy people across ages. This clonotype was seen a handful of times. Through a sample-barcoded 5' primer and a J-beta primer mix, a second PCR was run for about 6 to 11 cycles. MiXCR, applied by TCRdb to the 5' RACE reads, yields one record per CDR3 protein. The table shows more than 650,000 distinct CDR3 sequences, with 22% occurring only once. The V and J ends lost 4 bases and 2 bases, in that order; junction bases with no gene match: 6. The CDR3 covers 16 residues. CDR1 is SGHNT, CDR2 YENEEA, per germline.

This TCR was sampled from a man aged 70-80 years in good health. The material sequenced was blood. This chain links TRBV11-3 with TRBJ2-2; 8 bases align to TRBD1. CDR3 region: CASSSRQGTNTGELFF. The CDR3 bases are TGTGCCAGCAGCTCCAGACAGGGGACCAACACCGGGGAGCTGTTTTTT.